One and the same sample provided the 25 T cell receptor beta chains below, sequenced in a study of T cells after yellow fever vaccination. MiXCR was run by TCRdb on the 5' RACE reads, yielding one entry per CDR3 protein. This sample has 20,000 to 25,000 distinct CDR3 sequences, with around 5.2% found just once. Sequenced material: PBMCs, either bulk or a sorted T-cell subset (CD4+, CD8+, memory, or dextramer-sorted; not recorded which), taken about 49 days after the first yellow fever vaccination. Receptors originate from a man younger than 35 who received the YFV17D yellow fever vaccine.

This clonotype was counted ten times or more. This rearrangement joins TRBV6-1 to TRBJ2-2, with D unresolved. Germline lookup yields CDR1 MNHNS and CDR2 SASEGT. This CDR3 contains 13 residues. Trimming left V 5 bases short and J 6 bases short, with 10 bases between. CDR3 region: CASSLRRAGELFF. The CDR3 DNA sequence: TGTGCCAGCAGTCTTCGCCGGGCCGGGGAGCTGTTTTTT.

This clonotype was counted at least ten times. The chain employs TRBV7-6 and TRBJ2-3, with D uncertain. The ends were cut back, 5 bases at V and 1 base at J, with 13 bases in the middle. Germline CDR1 and CDR2: SGHVS and FNYEAQ. The CDR3 loop spans 15 amino acids. The CDR3 DNA sequence: TGTGCCAGCAGCCTTCCCCCGGAGCGCACAGATACGCAGTATTTT. Amino acids: CASSLPPERTDTQYF. The full variable domain, completed using reference TRBV7-6 and TRBJ2-3, is GAGVSQSPRYKVTKRGQDVALRCDPISGHVSLYWYRQALGQGPEFLTYFNYEAQQDKSGLPNDRFSAERPEGSISTLTIQRTEQRDSAMYRCASSLPPERTDTQYFGPGTRLTVL.

The sample holds many counts of this clonotype. This rearrangement joins TRBV18 to TRBJ2-7, with 7 positions matching TRBD2. The CDR3 has 11 residues. V lost 6 bases to trimming and J lost 5 bases; unmatched junction nucleotides: 1. Germline V gene data show CDR1 as KGHSH and CDR2 as LQKENI. CDR3 in DNA: TGTGCCAGCTCCCGGGAGGACGAGCAGTACGTC. This encodes CASSREDEQYV.

This clonotype was seen repeatedly, ten times or more. The rearrangement uses TRBV14 and TRBJ1-2; D possibly corresponds to TRBD1 (5 bases). Deletions cut 5 bases from V and 4 bases from J, with 11 bases between. Germline lookup yields CDR1 SGHDN and CDR2 FVKESK. CDR3 size: 13 residues. The CDR3 spells CASSRGRSYGYTF. Here the CDR3 DNA reads TGTGCCAGCAGCAGGGGACGCAGCTATGGCTACACCTTC.

This clonotype showed up many times. The chain couples TRBV7-2 to TRBJ1-5; D unclear. Trimming stripped 3 bases from V and 7 bases from J, with 16 bases between. CDR3 length: 15 amino acids. Germline V gene data show CDR1 as SGHTA and CDR2 as FQGNSA. The CDR3 spells CASSFARREEQPQHF. Here the CDR3 DNA reads TGTGCCAGCAGCTTCGCCCGGAGGGAGGAACAGCCCCAGCATTTT.

There are many counts of this clonotype. The chain combines TRBV5-1 with TRBJ2-3, with 7 positions matching TRBD2. Germline V lookup: CDR1 SGHRS, CDR2 YFSETQ. This CDR3 is 14 amino acids long. Germline trimming cut 3 bases from V and 3 bases from J; bases unmatched to any gene: 4. In DNA, the CDR3 is TGCGCCAGCAGCTCGAGCGGGGTGACAGATACGCAGTATTTT. Its translation: CASSSSGVTDTQYF. The full variable domain, with the rest looked up from reference TRBV5-1 and TRBJ2-3, is KAGVTQTPRYLIKTRGQQVTLSCSPISGHRSVSWYQQTPGQGLQFLFEYFSETQRNKGNFPGRFSGRQFSNSRSEMNVSTLELGDSALYLCASSSSGVTDTQYFGPGTRLTVL.

The table lists this clonotype with many counts. This chain uses TRBV20-1 with TRBJ2-3; 9 nucleotides line up with TRBD2. This CDR3 contains 18 residues. V lost 1 base, J lost 3 bases, and 14 bases stayed unmatched. Per the germline V gene, CDR1 is DFQATT and CDR2 is SNEGSKA (reference sequence). The CDR3 nucleotides are TGCAGTGCTAGAGGTGGAAGCGGGGGGCCCACGGGGACAGATACGCAGTATTTT. It is translated as CSARGGSGGPTGTDTQYF.

This clonotype was counted ten times or more. V gene TRBV7-2 combines with J gene TRBJ2-5; TRBD1 is a possible D gene (5 bases). Germline lookup yields CDR1 SGHTA and CDR2 FQGNSA. CDR3 size: 13 residues. V dropped 5 bases and J dropped 4 bases, with 11 bases sitting between them. Written as DNA, the CDR3 is TGTGCCAGCAGCCCAGGGTATTCAGAGACCCAGTACTTC. Amino acids: CASSPGYSETQYF.

This clonotype was found many times. The rearrangement joins TRBV2 to TRBJ2-1; TRBD1 is a possible D gene (5 bases). Germline V gives CDR1 SNHLY, CDR2 FYNNEI. V gave up 5 bases and J gave up 12 bases, with 14 bases separating them. The CDR3 totals 12 residues. CDR3 nucleotide sequence: TGTGCCAGCAGTTTAGGTACAGGTTGGCAGTTCTTC. Translated: CASSLGTGWQFF.

This clonotype was counted at least ten times. J is TRBJ1-6 and V is TRBV6-1, with D uncertain. The V gene lost 6 bases and the J gene lost 2 bases, with 20 bases spanning the gap. This CDR3 is 18 amino acids long. Germline V CDR1 and CDR2: MNHNS, SASEGT. CDR3 sequence reads: CASSSTVFRETYNSPLHF. The DNA of the CDR3 is TGTGCCAGCAGCTCGACCGTCTTTAGGGAGACCTATAATTCACCCCTCCACTTT.

This clonotype has ten or more counts. The chain is built from TRBV7-2 and TRBJ2-7; 7 bases map to TRBD1. The CDR3 runs to 14 residues. The V segment lost 4 bases and the J segment 3 bases; nucleotides outside the gene matches: 6. Germline V gene lookup returns CDR1 SGHTA and CDR2 FQGNSA. This CDR3 is CASSSGTDYYEQYF. CDR3 DNA sequence: TGTGCCAGCAGCTCCGGGACAGATTACTACGAGCAGTACTTC.

This clonotype has a count of ten or more. The chain uses TRBV29-1 and TRBJ1-2; 10 nucleotides line up with TRBD1. CDR3 size: 13 residues. Per the germline V gene, CDR1 is SQVTM and CDR2 is ANQGSEA. V was clipped by 6 bases and J by 7 bases; unmatched bases: 8. The CDR3 sequence is CSVMGQGPLGYTF. The CDR3 DNA reads TGCAGCGTCATGGGACAGGGGCCCCTTGGCTACACCTTC.

This clonotype appeared a few times. CDR3: CAISEGEGTGRGVGYTF. CDR3 nucleotides: TGTGCCATCAGTGAAGGGGAAGGGACAGGGCGCGGAGTTGGCTACACCTTC. This chain joins TRBV10-3 and TRBJ1-2, with 9 bases identical to TRBD1. In germline, CDR1 is ENHRY, CDR2 SYGVKD. V lost 3 bases to trimming and J lost 7 bases; unmatched junction nucleotides: 15. This CDR3 has 17 residues.

This clonotype was counted ten times or more. This chain joins TRBV12-3 or TRBV12-4 and TRBJ2-5; D is uncertain. The CDR3 sequence is 13 residues long. Trimming stripped 3 bases from V and 1 base from J, with 6 bases between. The CDR3 DNA reads TGTGCCAGCAGTTTTCGTGGCCAAGAGACCCAGTACTTC. This encodes CASSFRGQETQYF.

This clonotype was seen ten or more times. CDR3 sequence (DNA): TGTGCCAGTAACGAGGGGGGGATGAACACTGAAGCTTTCTTT. Its translation: CASNEGGMNTEAFF. The rearrangement joins TRBV19 to TRBJ1-1; weak D call: TRBD1 (6 bases). This CDR3 has 14 residues. Trimming cost V 7 bases and J 0 bases, with 12 bases left between them. Looked up from germline, CDR1 is LNHDA and CDR2 is SQIVND (reference sequence).

In this sample, this clonotype turned up many times. CDR3 residues: CASSTHTGTTDTQYF. CDR3 sequence (DNA): TGTGCCAGCAGCACCCATACGGGGACCACAGATACGCAGTATTTT. The genes are TRBV12-3 or TRBV12-4 and TRBJ2-3; possibly TRBD1 or TRBD2 for D (5 bases each). The CDR3 spans 15 residues. V was clipped by 6 bases and J by 2 bases, with 15 bases between them.

This clonotype counts as medium-sized. This chain uses TRBV6-5 with TRBJ2-5, with 15 positions matching TRBD2. CDR3 length equals 16 residues. The germline gives CDR1 MNHEY, CDR2 SVGAGI. V gave up 0 bases and J gave up 4 bases; unmatched junction bases: 0. In DNA, the CDR3 is TGTGCCAGCAGTTACTCGGGACTAGCGGGGGGAGAGACCCAGTACTTC. Translation gives CASSYSGLAGGETQYF.

This clonotype was counted at least ten times. The CDR3 reads CASSYPSSYSRLAGGRQDTQYF. The DNA for the CDR3 is TGTGCCAGCAGTTATCCATCCTCTTACTCAAGACTAGCGGGGGGGCGTCAAGATACGCAGTATTTT. The J gene is TRBJ2-3, the V gene TRBV6-2 or TRBV6-3; TRBD2 matches 14 bases. The CDR3 has 22 amino acids. After removal of 3 bases from V and 5 bases from J, the junction contained 22 bases not matched to a gene. In germline, CDR1 is MNHEY, CDR2 SVGEGT.

This clonotype was counted ten times or more. CDR3: CSASLLAGGNYNEQFF. The CDR3, as DNA: TGCAGTGCTAGCCTACTAGCGGGGGGCAACTACAATGAGCAGTTCTTC. The J gene is TRBJ2-1, the V gene TRBV20-1; TRBD2 matches at 12 bases. The CDR3 totals 16 residues. V shed 3 bases, J shed 3 bases, and the junction held 6 bases outside the gene matches. Germline V gene sequence: CDR1 DFQATT, CDR2 SNEGSKA (reference sequence).

Ten or more counts support this clonotype. The chain couples TRBV7-8 to TRBJ1-5; D is ambiguous. This CDR3 region has 15 residues. Germline loops: CDR1 SGHVS, CDR2 FQNEAQ. The V end was cut by 4 bases, the J end by 9 bases, with 19 bases between. The CDR3 DNA is TGTGCCAGCAGCTCGTGGAGGAACCTGGGTAGGCCCCAGCATTTT. This translates into CASSSWRNLGRPQHF. Full variable domain (outside the CDR3, taken from reference TRBV7-8 and TRBJ1-5): GAGVSQSPRYKVAKRGQDVALRCDPISGHVSLFWYQQALGQGPEFLTYFQNEAQLDKSGLPSDRFFAERPEGSVSTLKIQRTQQEDSAVYLCASSSWRNLGRPQHFGDGTRLSIL.

This clonotype showed up many times. This sequence joins TRBV6-2 or TRBV6-3 and TRBJ2-2; 7 nucleotides match TRBD1. The V segment lost 4 bases and the J segment 4 bases; nucleotides outside the gene matches: 9. The CDR3 is made up of 16 amino acids. Germline V lookup: CDR1 MNHEY, CDR2 SVGEGT. The CDR3 protein is CASSFKVGTATGELFF. The CDR3 bases are TGTGCCAGCAGTTTCAAAGTCGGGACAGCCACCGGGGAGCTGTTTTTT.

The table lists this clonotype with many counts. This chain links TRBV20-1 with TRBJ2-7; 8 bases map to TRBD1. The germline V gene encodes CDR1 DFQATT and CDR2 SNEGSKA (reference sequence). J was trimmed by 6 bases and V by 4 bases; bases with no gene match: 5. CDR3 length: 12 residues. The CDR3 loop is CSAIGQGGEQYF. CDR3 bases: TGCAGTGCTATAGGACAGGGAGGCGAGCAGTACTTC.

This clonotype was counted ten times or more. The rearrangement joins TRBV5-1 to TRBJ2-1, with a possible D match to TRBD1 (5 bases). Deletions cut 0 bases from V and 12 bases from J, with 7 bases between. Germline lookup yields CDR1 SGHRS and CDR2 YFSETQ. There are 11 residues in the CDR3. This CDR3 reads CASSLEGAQFF. The CDR3 DNA reads TGCGCCAGCAGCTTGGAAGGGGCGCAGTTCTTC.

This clonotype was seen repeatedly, ten times or more. The chain joins TRBV5-1 to TRBJ2-2, with 7 nucleotides matching TRBD1. Per germline, CDR1 SGHRS and CDR2 YFSETQ. With 3 bases clipped from V and 0 bases from J, the junction kept 2 bases outside the gene matches. The CDR3 covers 15 residues. The CDR3 protein is CASSYQGANTGELFF. The CDR3 DNA is TGCGCCAGCAGCTACCAGGGGGCGAACACCGGGGAGCTGTTTTTT.

By sample fraction, this clonotype is medium-sized (0.01 to 0.1%). The V call is TRBV12-3 or TRBV12-4, the J call TRBJ2-2, with D maybe TRBD2 (6 bases). V was shortened by 5 bases and J by 8 bases, with 9 bases between the two germline ends. The length of the CDR3 is 12 residues. The CDR3 DNA follows: TGTGCCAGCAGTCCCGGGAGTGGGGAGCTGTTTTTT. Translating it yields CASSPGSGELFF.